The present entry profiles one T cell receptor beta chain with its context. What it binds is unknown. This sample stems from a study of a mutant IDH1 vaccine in newly diagnosed glioma. Study at large: Vaccination started 4-6 weeks after radiotherapy alone, or with temozolomide cycles.

This CDR3 spans 15 amino acids. V was clipped by 4 bases and J by 0 bases; unmatched bases: 4. CDR1 and CDR2 (germline): SGHNT, YYREEE (reference sequence). Time point meaning: week 5, during vaccination. The vaccine gave 300 ug of a 20-mer mutant IDH1 peptide subcutaneously per dose. Clones were sequenced by immunoSEQ multiplex PCR, and TCRdb holds only the in-frame ones, with some missing. The table includes over 50,000 clones, around 80% detected once. The specimen comprised PBMCs, sampled from a glioma patient whose treatment included an IDH1 peptide vaccine. The sequence derives from a man under 40 with glioma. The genes are TRBV5-4 and TRBJ1-3; 7 positions agree with TRBD1. The CDR3 region is CASSQDRTSGNTIYF. The CDR3 region has the DNA TGTGCCAGCAGCCAGGACAGGACCTCTGGAAACACCATATATTTT.